This T cell receptor (beta chain) was recovered during a study of shared clonotypes between healthy human individuals. As for this clone: The target antigen is unknown.

Study processing details: Filtering differed, since immunoSEQ gave only junction sequences and no quality scores. Sequencing was performed with immunoSEQ multiplex PCR; in TCRdb, only in-frame clones are kept and a portion is missing. Clone size and V and J calls were adopted from that table, with D and trimming inferred from the DNA. The sample gives roughly 1,100,000 clones, about 74% of which show up once; roughly 1.5% is in the top ten. Findings and caveats of the study: In general, naive subsets displayed greater estimated richness than memory subsets did.

V trimming: 6 bases; J trimming: 10 bases; junction bases outside the gene matches: 9. Germline V CDR1 and CDR2: ENHRY, SYGVKD. There are 13 residues in the CDR3. This sequence joins TRBV10-3 and TRBJ2-1, with 7 bases matching TRBD2. The source material was memory CD4+ T cells sorted from blood. Subset in this sample: CD45RA-negative fraction. The source of this sequence is a man aged 18 to 29 in good health. CDR3 in DNA: TGTGCCATCAGATATGAAGCGGGGCGAGAGCAGTTCTTC. It is translated as CAIRYEAGREQFF.